Listed below are T cell receptor beta chains from one sample, sequenced in a study of blood T cells in healthy people across ages. TCRdb fed the 5' RACE reads into MiXCR, producing one record per CDR3 protein. Among 550,000 to 700,000 distinct CDR3 sequences listed, 27% were seen once. Sample: blood. These TCRs come from a woman in her 70s in good health. CDR3s include the opening cysteine and the closing phenylalanine or tryptophan. The D gene is left open where the match is weak. Size tells how often a clone was seen (once, few, many) or the class of an expanded clone, and some rows leave it out.

TRBJ2-2	-	many	TRBV4-1	CASSQRGEGRANTGELFF	TGCGCCAGCAGCCAAAGGGGGGAAGGCAGGGCGAACACCGGGGAGCTGTTTTTT
TRBJ2-1	TRBD1	-	TRBV14	CASSQGQGRYEQFF	TGTGCCAGCAGCCAAGGACAGGGGCGGTATGAGCAGTTCTTC
TRBJ2-1	-	few	TRBV5-1	CASSLAWGQHNEQFF	TGCGCCAGCAGCTTGGCGTGGGGCCAACACAATGAGCAGTTCTTC
TRBJ1-1	-	-	TRBV29-1	CSANPGAEAFF	TGCAGCGCTAACCCAGGGGCTGAAGCTTTCTTT
TRBJ1-1	-	-	TRBV12-3/TRBV12-4	CASSLRQGEAFF	TGTGCCAGCAGTTTACGGCAGGGAGAAGCTTTCTTT
TRBJ1-2	-	few	TRBV2	CASSTRRRDGYTF	TGTGCCAGCAGTACTAGGAGGAGGGATGGCTACACCTTC
TRBJ2-5	-	few	TRBV5-1	CASSRGGTLPLETQYF	TGCGCCAGCAGCAGGGGCGGGACTCTCCCCCTGGAGACCCAGTACTTC
TRBJ1-5	-	few	TRBV4-1	CASSQDFLFSWAQHF	TGCGCCAGCAGCCAAGATTTTTTGTTTAGCTGGGCCCAGCATTTT
TRBJ1-2	-	-	TRBV6-1	CASTHGGNYGYTF	TGTGCCAGCACCCACGGGGGGAACTATGGCTACACCTTC
TRBJ2-4	-	-	TRBV11-1	CASSPGGMGEINF	TGTGCCAGCAGCCCGGGTGGGATGGGAGAAATAAACTTC
TRBJ1-2	-	-	TRBV6-6	CASIPDTEGYGYTF	TGTGCCAGCATCCCGGACACAGAAGGCTATGGCTACACCTTC
TRBJ1-6	-	-	TRBV20-1	CSARVGGGLNSPLHF	TGCAGTGCTAGAGTGGGAGGTGGGCTTAATTCACCCCTCCACTTT
TRBJ1-3	-	few	TRBV3-1	CASSQDSITIYF	TGTGCCAGCAGCCAAGATAGTATCACCATATATTTT
TRBJ1-6	TRBD1	few	TRBV4-3	CASSQEGRGGADSPLHF	TGCGCCAGCAGCCAAGAGGGCAGAGGGGGCGCGGATTCACCCCTCCACTTT
TRBJ2-5	-	-	TRBV7-7	CASSSHGARQETQYF	TGTGCCAGCAGCTCCCACGGGGCGAGACAAGAGACCCAGTACTTC
TRBJ2-7	-	-	TRBV12-3/TRBV12-4	CASTLARSGLSEQYF	TGTGCCAGCACCCTAGCTCGGTCAGGGCTCTCCGAGCAGTACTTC
TRBJ2-1	TRBD2	few	TRBV9	CASSAPGTSGLSYNEQFF	TGTGCCAGCAGCGCTCCCGGGACTAGCGGGCTCAGCTACAATGAGCAGTTCTTC
TRBJ2-7	TRBD1	-	TRBV10-3	CAISTGRGPTGEQYF	TGTGCCATCAGTACGGGCAGGGGGCCTACGGGTGAGCAGTACTTC
TRBJ1-2	-	few	TRBV2	CASRPGDGYTF	TGTGCCAGCAGACCGGGGGATGGCTACACCTTC
TRBJ2-1	-	-	TRBV6-6	CASSQIVEQFF	TGTGCCAGCAGTCAAATTGTTGAGCAGTTCTTC
TRBJ1-4	-	few	TRBV19	CASSIVGRTNEKLFF	TGTGCCAGTAGTATTGTGGGGCGGACTAATGAAAAACTGTTTTTT
TRBJ2-1	TRBD2	few	TRBV7-9	CASSLKRGALNEQFF	TGTGCCAGCAGCTTAAAGCGGGGGGCCCTCAATGAGCAGTTCTTC
TRBJ1-1	-	few	TRBV7-9	CASTPVGGTEAFF	TGTGCCAGCACCCCGGTTGGAGGCACTGAAGCTTTCTTT
TRBJ2-3	TRBD2	-	TRBV6-5	CASRLSGTLTDTQYF	TGTGCCAGCAGACTTAGCGGGACACTCACAGATACGCAGTATTTT
TRBJ2-1	TRBD1	-	TRBV29-1	CSVGTPRTGGNEQFF	TGCAGCGTCGGAACGCCCCGGACAGGGGGTAATGAGCAGTTCTTC
TRBJ2-3	-	few	TRBV7-2	CASSPQSGDTQYF	TGTGCCAGCAGCCCCCAATCGGGGGATACGCAGTATTTT
TRBJ2-5	-	-	TRBV6-2/TRBV6-3	CASSTWTVQETQYF	TGTGCCAGCAGTACATGGACAGTACAAGAGACCCAGTACTTC
TRBJ2-5	-	few	TRBV7-8	CASTFVHQETQYF	TGTGCCAGCACCTTCGTACATCAAGAGACCCAGTACTTC
TRBJ1-3	TRBD1	-	TRBV7-2	CASSLARDSITFSGNTIYF	TGTGCCAGCAGCTTAGCGCGGGACAGCATTACATTCTCTGGAAACACCATATATTTT
TRBJ1-6	-	few	TRBV7-2	CASSLGLSYNSPLHF	TGTGCCAGCAGCTTGGGCCTCTCCTATAATTCACCCCTCCACTTT
TRBJ2-1	-	-	TRBV20-1	CSAEQSGTLSYNEQFF	TGCAGTGCAGAGCAATCGGGGACCCTCTCCTACAATGAGCAGTTCTTC
TRBJ2-7	TRBD2	few	TRBV7-2	CASSFSGLEGYEQYF	TGTGCCAGCAGCTTTTCGGGACTAGAAGGCTACGAGCAGTACTTC